The rows below give T cell receptor beta chains drawn from one sample of a study of tumor-infiltrating lymphocytes in oesophageal squamous cell carcinoma. From the PCR reads, TCRdb called clonotypes with MiXCR, one entry per CDR3 protein. This sample carries approximately 20,000 distinct CDR3 sequences, about 41% of them seen once, and the ten largest clones take over 9.5%. Sequenced sample: normal esophageal tissue next to the tumor. These receptors originate from a male donor with esophageal squamous cell carcinoma. The CDR3 runs from the conserved cysteine through the conserved F or W. Fields, in order: clone size, V gene, D gene, J gene, CDR3 DNA, CDR3 protein. The D gene is left open where the match is weak. The size field is filled for only some rows; it gives once, few, many or a size class.

>.|TRBV7-6|.|TRBJ2-5
TGTGCCAGCAGCTTATTTGGAGTGGAGACCCAGTACTTC
CASSLFGVETQYF
>.|TRBV12-5|.|TRBJ2-2
TGTGCTAGTGGTTTGACCCGGACGGATAAGAACACCGGGGAGCTGTTTTTT
CASGLTRTDKNTGELFF
>many|TRBV27|.|TRBJ2-2
TGTGCCAGCAGTTTATTCGTCGGGGTGGCCGGGGAGCTGTTTTTT
CASSLFVGVAGELFF
>few|TRBV7-6|TRBD2|TRBJ2-7
TGTGCCAGCAGTAATAGCGGGAGGAGCTACGAGCAGTACTTC
CASSNSGRSYEQYF
>many|TRBV11-2|.|TRBJ1-5
TGTGCCAGCAGCTTGGGACTCCAGCAGCCCCAGCATTTT
CASSLGLQQPQHF
>.|TRBV12-3/TRBV12-4|.|TRBJ1-4
TGTGCCAGCAGTCCCTGGACCGTCTCAGAAGAAAAACTGTTTTTT
CASSPWTVSEEKLFF
>.|TRBV4-1|.|TRBJ1-1
TGCGCCAGCAGCCAAGGTCAGGGAATACCAGCTTTCTTT
CASSQGQGIPAFF
>medium-sized|TRBV4-1|.|TRBJ2-1
TGCGCCAGCAGCCAAGAACGGGACTCCTACAATGAGCAGTTCTTC
CASSQERDSYNEQFF
>many|TRBV5-4|.|TRBJ2-5
TGTGCCAGCAGCTTGGTTCAGGGCCCTCAAGAGACCCAGTACTTC
CASSLVQGPQETQYF
>many|TRBV14|.|TRBJ2-7
TGTGCCAGCAGCCGGAGAGGGGACGAGCAGTACTTC
CASSRRGDEQYF
>many|TRBV4-2|TRBD2|TRBJ2-1
TGTGCCAGCAGCCAAGATCCCCTAGCGGGAGGCTTGGATGAGCAGTTCTTC
CASSQDPLAGGLDEQFF
>medium-sized|TRBV7-8|.|TRBJ2-1
TGTGCCAGCAGCTTACCGGGAGACTACAATGAGCAGTTCTTC
CASSLPGDYNEQFF
>few|TRBV11-3|.|TRBJ2-7
TGTGCCAGCAGCTTAGGAGCCTCCTACAATGAGCAGTACTTC
CASSLGASYNEQYF
>few|TRBV7-2|.|TRBJ2-7
TGTGCCAGCAGCTCCATGAGCACCGCGGGAATCTACGAGCAGTACTTC
CASSSMSTAGIYEQYF
>medium-sized|TRBV6-1|TRBD2|TRBJ2-3
TGTGCCAGCAGTGAGGAAGCGGGAGGGGTAGATACGCAGTATTTT
CASSEEAGGVDTQYF
>medium-sized|TRBV7-8|TRBD1|TRBJ2-7
TGTGCCAGCAGCTCTCGACAGGGTCCCTCCTACGAGCAGTACTTC
CASSSRQGPSYEQYF
>.|TRBV12-3/TRBV12-4|TRBD1|TRBJ2-5
TGTGCCAGCAGTCTCAGGGGGCAGAGGGAGACCCAGTACTTC
CASSLRGQRETQYF
>.|TRBV20-1|.|TRBJ2-1
TGCAGTGCTAGATGGGTTAGGTCCTACAATGAGCAGTTCTTC
CSARWVRSYNEQFF
>few|TRBV5-6|.|TRBJ2-7
TGTGCCAGCAGCTGGGCGCTAGGAACCTACGAGCAGTACTTC
CASSWALGTYEQYF
>.|TRBV7-4|.|TRBJ2-7
TGTGCCAGCAGCTTAGGGGAAGGGGACGAGCAGTACTTC
CASSLGEGDEQYF
>medium-sized|TRBV7-3|.|TRBJ2-3
TGTGCCAGCAGCTTACAGGGGCGAGGAGGCACAGATACGCAGTATTTT
CASSLQGRGGTDTQYF
>.|TRBV28|.|TRBJ2-7
TGTGCCAGCAGTTTACGAGACAGGTTCCTCTCCTACGAGCAGTACTTC
CASSLRDRFLSYEQYF
>many|TRBV5-1|TRBD2|TRBJ2-5
TGCGCCAGCAGCCCACTGACTAGCGGGATCCAAGAGACCCAGTACTTC
CASSPLTSGIQETQYF
>medium-sized|TRBV7-9|.|TRBJ2-5
TGTGCCAGCAGCCCAAGGGCAGGGGCGGAAGAGACCCAGTACTTC
CASSPRAGAEETQYF
>many|TRBV6-1|TRBD2|TRBJ2-3
TGTGCCAGCAGTATCCTACTAGCGGGACTGTTCATATACACAGATACGCAGTATTTT
CASSILLAGLFIYTDTQYF
>.|TRBV20-1|.|TRBJ2-7
TGCAGTGCAAGCGGTCCGGGGTACGAGCAGTACTTC
CSASGPGYEQYF
>.|TRBV7-8|.|TRBJ1-2
TGTGCCAGCAGCTTAGAAGGCAGGGCAGATTACTATGGCTACACCTTC
CASSLEGRADYYGYTF
>.|TRBV6-8|.|TRBJ2-4
TGTGCCAGCAGCCCTAGACTAGGCAATGAGCAGTACTTC
CASSPRLGNEQYF
>.|TRBV7-2|TRBD2|TRBJ2-7
TGTGCCAGCAGGGTTGGACTAGCGGGAGACGAGCAGTACTTC
CASRVGLAGDEQYF
>many|TRBV11-2|.|TRBJ1-3
TGTGCCAGCAGCTTCCTCGTACGGAACACCATATATTTT
CASSFLVRNTIYF
>large|TRBV28|TRBD1|TRBJ1-2
TGTGCCAGCAGCTGGGACAGATACTATGGCTACACCTTC
CASSWDRYYGYTF
>many|TRBV12-3/TRBV12-4|TRBD2|TRBJ2-5
TGTGCCAGCAGTTTAGCGCGGCAACTAGCGGGGGAGCAGTACTTC
CASSLARQLAGEQYF
>medium-sized|TRBV7-9|.|TRBJ2-3
TGTGCCAGCAGCTTAAACGGAGCGGGCCCGACGCAGTATTTT
CASSLNGAGPTQYF
>.|TRBV12-3/TRBV12-4|.|TRBJ1-1
TGTGCCAGCAGCCGGGACACGGACTACGAGCAGTACTTT
CASSRDTDYEQYF
>.|TRBV11-3|.|TRBJ2-3
TGTGCCAGCAGCTTAGTTCGCACAGATACGCAGTATTTT
CASSLVRTDTQYF
>.|TRBV6-1|TRBD1|TRBJ2-5
TGTGCCAGCAGTAGGGGGGACAGGGCGGAGACCCAGTACTTC
CASSRGDRAETQYF
>many|TRBV10-3|TRBD1|TRBJ2-7
TGTGCCACCACCCGGGACAGGGGGTTACACGAGCAGTACTTC
CATTRDRGLHEQYF
>many|TRBV24-1|.|TRBJ2-2
TGTGCCACCAGGGACAAGGGGGAGGCCGGGGAGCTGTTTTTT
CATRDKGEAGELFF
>many|TRBV7-9|.|TRBJ2-7
TGTGCCAGCGCTGGAGCCCGGACAGAAAAACCTGGGAGCGAGCAGTACTTC
CASAGARTEKPGSEQYF
>many|TRBV5-5|.|TRBJ2-3
TGTGCCAGCAGCTTGGACAGGGACACAGATACGCAGTATTTT
CASSLDRDTDTQYF
>.|TRBV6-1|TRBD1|TRBJ2-7
TGTGCCAGCAGATACCGGGACAGTACCTACGAGCAGTACTTC
CASRYRDSTYEQYF
>.|TRBV24-1|.|TRBJ2-1
TGTGCCACCAGTGACCATACAAGAACCTACGAGCAGTTCTTC
CATSDHTRTYEQFF
>.|TRBV7-8|.|TRBJ2-1
TGTGCCAGCAGCTTAGGCACCAATGAGCAGTTCTTC
CASSLGTNEQFF
>many|TRBV6-1|.|TRBJ1-1
TGTGCCAGCAGTCCGGAGTTCCGGGGGGCCACTGAAGCTTTCTTT
CASSPEFRGATEAFF
>few|TRBV5-1|.|TRBJ2-7
TGCGCCAGCAGCTTGGTGGGGGCCATATACAATGAGCAGTACTTC
CASSLVGAIYNEQYF
>many|TRBV6-1|.|TRBJ2-1
TGTGCCAGCAGTGACGGGGGGCCGTTCTACAATGAGCAGTTCTTC
CASSDGGPFYNEQFF
>.|TRBV11-2|.|TRBJ2-1
TGTGCCAGCAGCCTCCCCCGCAATGAGCAGTTCTTC
CASSLPRNEQFF
>many|TRBV11-3|TRBD1|TRBJ2-4
TGTGCCAGCAGCCCCAACAGGGGGCAGAATTCACCCCTCCACTTC
CASSPNRGQNSPLHF
>many|TRBV27|.|TRBJ2-3
TGTGCCAGCAGCTCAGGTCAGGGTGGAGATACGCAGTATTTT
CASSSGQGGDTQYF
>few|TRBV7-2|.|TRBJ2-3
TGTGCCAGCAGCTTTCTCGGGTATCCTAGCACAGATACGCAGTATTTT
CASSFLGYPSTDTQYF